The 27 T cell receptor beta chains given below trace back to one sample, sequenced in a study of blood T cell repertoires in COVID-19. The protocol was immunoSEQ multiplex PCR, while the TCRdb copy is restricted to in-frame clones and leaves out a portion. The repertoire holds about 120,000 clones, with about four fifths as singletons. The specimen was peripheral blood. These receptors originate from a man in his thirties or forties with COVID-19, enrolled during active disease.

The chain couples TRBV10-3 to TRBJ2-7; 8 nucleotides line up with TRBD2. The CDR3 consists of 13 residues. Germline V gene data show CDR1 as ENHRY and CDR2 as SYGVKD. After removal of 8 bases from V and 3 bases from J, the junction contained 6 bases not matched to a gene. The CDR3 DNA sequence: TGTGCCATCTCAACGGGAGGGTACTACGAGCAGTACTTC. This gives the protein CAISTGGYYEQYF.

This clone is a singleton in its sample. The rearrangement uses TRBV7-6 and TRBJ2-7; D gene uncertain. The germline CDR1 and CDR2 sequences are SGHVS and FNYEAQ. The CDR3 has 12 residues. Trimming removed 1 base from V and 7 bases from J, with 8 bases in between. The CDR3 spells CASSLGPREQYF. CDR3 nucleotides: TGTGCCAGCAGCTTAGGGCCCAGGGAGCAGTACTTC.

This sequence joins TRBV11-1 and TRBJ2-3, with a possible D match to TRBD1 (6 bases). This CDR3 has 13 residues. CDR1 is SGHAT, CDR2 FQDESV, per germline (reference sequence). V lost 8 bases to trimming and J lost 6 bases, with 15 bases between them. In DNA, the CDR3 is TGTGCCAGCTCACACGCCAGGGGTGATACGCAGTATTTT. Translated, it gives CASSHARGDTQYF.

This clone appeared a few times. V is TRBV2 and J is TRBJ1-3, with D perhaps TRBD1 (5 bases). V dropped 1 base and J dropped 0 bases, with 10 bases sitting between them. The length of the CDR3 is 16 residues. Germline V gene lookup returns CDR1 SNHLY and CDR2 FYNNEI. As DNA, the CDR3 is TGTGCCAGCAGTGAAGGAACGGGGGGCTCTGGAAACACCATATATTTT. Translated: CASSEGTGGSGNTIYF. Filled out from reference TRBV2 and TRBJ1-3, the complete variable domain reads EPEVTQTPSHQVTQMGQEVILRCVPISNHLYFYWYRQILGQKVEFLVSFYNNEISEKSEIFDDQFSVERPDGSNFTLKIRSTKLEDSAMYFCASSEGTGGSGNTIYFGEGSWLTVV.

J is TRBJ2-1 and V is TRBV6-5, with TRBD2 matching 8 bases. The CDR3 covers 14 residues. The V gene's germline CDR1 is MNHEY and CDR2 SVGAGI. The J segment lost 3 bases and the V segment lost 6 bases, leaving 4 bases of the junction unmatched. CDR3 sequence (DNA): TGTGCCAGCAGGCGGACTAGCCTCTACAATGAGCAGTTCTTC. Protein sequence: CASRRTSLYNEQFF.

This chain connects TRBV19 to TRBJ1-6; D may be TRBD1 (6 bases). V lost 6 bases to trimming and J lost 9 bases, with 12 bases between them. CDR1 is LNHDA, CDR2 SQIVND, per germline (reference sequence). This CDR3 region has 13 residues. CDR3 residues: CASRGQGSSPLHF. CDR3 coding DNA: TGTGCCAGTAGAGGTCAGGGGAGTTCACCCCTCCACTTT.

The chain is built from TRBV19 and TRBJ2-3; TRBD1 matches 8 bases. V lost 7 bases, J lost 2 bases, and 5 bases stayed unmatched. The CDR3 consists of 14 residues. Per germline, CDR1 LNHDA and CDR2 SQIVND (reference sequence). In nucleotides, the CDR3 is TGTGCCAGTACCCCCAGGGGGCACACAGATACGCAGTATTTT. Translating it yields CASTPRGHTDTQYF. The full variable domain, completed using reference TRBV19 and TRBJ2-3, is DGGITQSPKYLFRKEGQNVTLSCEQNLNHDAMYWYRQDPGQGLRLIYYSQIVNDFQKGDIAEGYSVSREKKESFPLTVTSAQKNPTAFYLCASTPRGHTDTQYFGPGTRLTVL.

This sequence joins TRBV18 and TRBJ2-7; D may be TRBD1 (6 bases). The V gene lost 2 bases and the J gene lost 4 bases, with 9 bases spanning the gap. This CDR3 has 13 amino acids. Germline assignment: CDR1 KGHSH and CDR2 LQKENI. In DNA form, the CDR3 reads TGTGCCAGCTCACCATATGGACAGTACGAGCAGTACTTC. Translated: CASSPYGQYEQYF.

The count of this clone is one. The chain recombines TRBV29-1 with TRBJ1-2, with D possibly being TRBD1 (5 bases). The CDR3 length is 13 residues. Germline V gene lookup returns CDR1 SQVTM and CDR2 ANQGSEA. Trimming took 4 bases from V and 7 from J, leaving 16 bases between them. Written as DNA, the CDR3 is TGCAGCGTTGCCGGGGAAGGGGAGGCTGGCTACACCTTC. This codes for CSVAGEGEAGYTF.

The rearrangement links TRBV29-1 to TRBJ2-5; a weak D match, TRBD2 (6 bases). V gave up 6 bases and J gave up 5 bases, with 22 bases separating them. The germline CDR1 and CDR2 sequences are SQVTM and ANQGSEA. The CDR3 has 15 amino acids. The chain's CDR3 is CSVHTAGRGKETQYF. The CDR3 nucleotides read TGCAGCGTCCACACGGCTGGGCGGGGTAAGGAGACCCAGTACTTC. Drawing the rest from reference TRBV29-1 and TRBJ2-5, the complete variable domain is SAVISQKPSRDICQRGTSLTIQCQVDSQVTMMFWYRQQPGQSLTLIATANQGSEATYESGFVIDKFPISRPNLTFSTLTVSNMSPEDSSIYLCSVHTAGRGKETQYFGPGTRLLVL.

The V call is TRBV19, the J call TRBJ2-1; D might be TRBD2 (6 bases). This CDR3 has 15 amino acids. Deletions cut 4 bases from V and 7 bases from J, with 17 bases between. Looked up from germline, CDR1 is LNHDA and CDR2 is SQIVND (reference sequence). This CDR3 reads CASSTSRGKGNEQFF. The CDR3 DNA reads TGTGCCAGTAGTACTAGTCGGGGGAAGGGGAATGAGCAGTTCTTC.

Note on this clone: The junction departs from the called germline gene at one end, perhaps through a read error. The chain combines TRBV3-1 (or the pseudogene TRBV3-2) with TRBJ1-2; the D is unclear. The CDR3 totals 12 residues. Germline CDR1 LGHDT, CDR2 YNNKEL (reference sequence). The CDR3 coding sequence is TGTGCCAGCAGCCAAGACAACTTTGGCTACACCTTC. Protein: CASSQDNFGYTF.

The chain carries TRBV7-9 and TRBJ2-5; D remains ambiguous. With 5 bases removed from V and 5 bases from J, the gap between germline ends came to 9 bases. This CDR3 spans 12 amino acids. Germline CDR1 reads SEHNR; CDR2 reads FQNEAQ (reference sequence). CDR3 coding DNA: TGTGCCAGCAGCCCTAGTTCGGAGACCCAGTACTTC. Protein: CASSPSSETQYF.

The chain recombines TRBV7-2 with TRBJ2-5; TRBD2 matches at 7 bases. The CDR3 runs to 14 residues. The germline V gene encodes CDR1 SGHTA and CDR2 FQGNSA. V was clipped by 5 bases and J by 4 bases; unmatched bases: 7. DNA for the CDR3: TGTGCCAGCAGCACCTCGACGGGGGGAGAGACCCAGTACTTC. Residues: CASSTSTGGETQYF. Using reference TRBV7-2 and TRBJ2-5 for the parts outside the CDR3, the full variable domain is GAGVSQSPSNKVTEKGKDVELRCDPISGHTALYWYRQSLGQGLEFLIYFQGNSAPDKSGLPSDRFSAERTGGSVSTLTIQRTQQEDSAVYLCASSTSTGGETQYFGPGTRLLVL.

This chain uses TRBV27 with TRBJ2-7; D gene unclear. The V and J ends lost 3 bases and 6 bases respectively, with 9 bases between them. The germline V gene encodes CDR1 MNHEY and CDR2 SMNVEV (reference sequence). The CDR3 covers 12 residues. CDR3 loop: CASSFRVAEQYF. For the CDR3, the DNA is TGTGCCAGCAGTTTTAGAGTAGCCGAGCAGTACTTC.

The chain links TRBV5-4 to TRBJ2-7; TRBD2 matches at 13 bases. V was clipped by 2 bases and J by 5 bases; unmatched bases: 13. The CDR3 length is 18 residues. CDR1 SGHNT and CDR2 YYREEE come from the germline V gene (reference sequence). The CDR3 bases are TGTGCCAGCAGCTTTTTAACTTTCCCGGGACTAGCGGGAAACGAGCAGTACTTC. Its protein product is CASSFLTFPGLAGNEQYF. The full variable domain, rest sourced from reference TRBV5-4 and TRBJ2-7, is ETGVTQSPTHLIKTRGQQVTLRCSSQSGHNTVSWYQQALGQGPQFIFQYYREEENGRGNFPPRFSGLQFPNYSSELNVNALELDDSALYLCASSFLTFPGLAGNEQYFGPGTRLTVT.

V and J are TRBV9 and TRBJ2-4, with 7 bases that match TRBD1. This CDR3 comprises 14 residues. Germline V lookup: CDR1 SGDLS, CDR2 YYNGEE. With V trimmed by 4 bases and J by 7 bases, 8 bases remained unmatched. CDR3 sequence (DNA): TGTGCCAGCAGCCCACAGGGGACAACGAACATTCAGTACTTC. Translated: CASSPQGTTNIQYF.

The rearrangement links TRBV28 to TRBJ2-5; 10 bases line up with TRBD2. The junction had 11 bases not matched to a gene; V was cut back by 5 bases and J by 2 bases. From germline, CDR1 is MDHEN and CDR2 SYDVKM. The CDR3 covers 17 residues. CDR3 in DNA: TGTGCCAGCAGTCCCCAGGGCGGACTAGCGGAGCAAGAGACCCAGTACTTC. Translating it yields CASSPQGGLAEQETQYF.

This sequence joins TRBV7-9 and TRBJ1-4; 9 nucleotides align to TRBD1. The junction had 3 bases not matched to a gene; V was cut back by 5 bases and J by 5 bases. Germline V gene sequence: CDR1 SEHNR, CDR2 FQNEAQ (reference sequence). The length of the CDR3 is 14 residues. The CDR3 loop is CASSQGQGNEKLFF. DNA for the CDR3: TGTGCCAGCAGCCAAGGACAGGGGAATGAAAAACTGTTTTTT.

CDR3 amino acids: CASSLDGAGGQDYGYTF. The CDR3 region has the DNA TGTGCCAGCAGCTTAGATGGGGCAGGGGGCCAGGACTATGGCTACACCTTC. The chain uses TRBV11-3 and TRBJ1-2; 8 bases agree with TRBD1. This CDR3 has 17 amino acids. V shed 0 bases and J 3 bases; nucleotides not matched to a gene: 9. Germline V lookup: CDR1 SGHNT, CDR2 YENEEA.

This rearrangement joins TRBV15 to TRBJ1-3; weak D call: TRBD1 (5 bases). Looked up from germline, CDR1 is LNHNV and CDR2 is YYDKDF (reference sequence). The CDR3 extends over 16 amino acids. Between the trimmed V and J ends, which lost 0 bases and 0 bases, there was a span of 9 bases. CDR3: CATSRDQGFSGNTIYF. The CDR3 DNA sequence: TGTGCCACCAGCAGAGATCAGGGCTTCTCTGGAAACACCATATATTTT.

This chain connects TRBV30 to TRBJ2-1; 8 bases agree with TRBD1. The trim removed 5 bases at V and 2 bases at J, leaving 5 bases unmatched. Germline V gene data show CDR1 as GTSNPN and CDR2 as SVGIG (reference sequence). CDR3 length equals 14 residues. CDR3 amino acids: CAWVDRGTYNEQFF. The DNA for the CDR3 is TGTGCCTGGGTCGACAGGGGTACCTACAATGAGCAGTTCTTC.

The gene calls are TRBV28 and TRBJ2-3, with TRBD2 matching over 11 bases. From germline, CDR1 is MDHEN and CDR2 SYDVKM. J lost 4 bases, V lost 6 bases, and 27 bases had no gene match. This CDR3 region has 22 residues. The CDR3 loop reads CASSSKKTLGLAGSNLADTQYF. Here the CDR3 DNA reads TGTGCCAGCAGCTCAAAGAAGACCCTCGGACTAGCGGGCTCCAACCTGGCAGATACGCAGTATTTT.

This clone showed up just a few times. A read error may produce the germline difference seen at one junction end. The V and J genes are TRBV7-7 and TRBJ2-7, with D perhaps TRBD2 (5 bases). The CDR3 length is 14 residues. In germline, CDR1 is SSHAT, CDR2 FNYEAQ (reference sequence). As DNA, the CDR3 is TGTGCTAGCAGCCCCGGGGTAGGTTCCTACGAGCAGTACTTC. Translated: CASSPGVGSYEQYF.

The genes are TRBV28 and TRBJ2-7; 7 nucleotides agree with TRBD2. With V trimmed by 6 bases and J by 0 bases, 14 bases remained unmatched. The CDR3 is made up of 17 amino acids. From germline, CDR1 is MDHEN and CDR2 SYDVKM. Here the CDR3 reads CASSPSGPASGSYEQYF. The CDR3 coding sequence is TGTGCCAGCAGCCCTAGCGGTCCCGCTTCAGGCTCCTACGAGCAGTACTTC.

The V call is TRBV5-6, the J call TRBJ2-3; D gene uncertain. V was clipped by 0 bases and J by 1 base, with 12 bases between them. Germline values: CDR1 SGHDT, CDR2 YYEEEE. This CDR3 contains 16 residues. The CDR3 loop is CASSLAPQARTDTQYF. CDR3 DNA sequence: TGTGCCAGCAGCTTGGCGCCCCAAGCTCGCACAGATACGCAGTATTTT.

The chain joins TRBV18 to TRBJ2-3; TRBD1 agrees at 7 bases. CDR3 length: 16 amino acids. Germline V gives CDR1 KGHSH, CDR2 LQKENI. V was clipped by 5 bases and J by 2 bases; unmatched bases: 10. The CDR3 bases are TGTGCCAGCTCAACGATCCCGGGACAGCTCACAGATACGCAGTATTTT. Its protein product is CASSTIPGQLTDTQYF.